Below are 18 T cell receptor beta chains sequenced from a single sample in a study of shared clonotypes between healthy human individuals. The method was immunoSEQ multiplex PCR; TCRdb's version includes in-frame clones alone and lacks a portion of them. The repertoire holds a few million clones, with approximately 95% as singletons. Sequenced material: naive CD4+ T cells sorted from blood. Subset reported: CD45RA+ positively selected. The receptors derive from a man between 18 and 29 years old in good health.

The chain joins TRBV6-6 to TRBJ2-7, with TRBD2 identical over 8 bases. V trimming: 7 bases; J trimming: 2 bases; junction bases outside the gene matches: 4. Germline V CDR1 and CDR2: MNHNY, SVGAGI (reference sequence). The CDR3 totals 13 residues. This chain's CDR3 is CASTAGGTYEQYF. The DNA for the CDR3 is TGTGCCAGCACCGCGGGAGGTACCTACGAGCAGTACTTC.

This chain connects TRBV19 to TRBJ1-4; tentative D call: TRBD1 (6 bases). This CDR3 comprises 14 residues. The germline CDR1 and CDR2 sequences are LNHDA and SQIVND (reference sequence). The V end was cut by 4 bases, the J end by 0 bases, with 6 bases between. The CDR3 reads CASSNRATNEKLFF. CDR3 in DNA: TGTGCCAGTAGTAACAGGGCAACTAATGAAAAACTGTTTTTT.

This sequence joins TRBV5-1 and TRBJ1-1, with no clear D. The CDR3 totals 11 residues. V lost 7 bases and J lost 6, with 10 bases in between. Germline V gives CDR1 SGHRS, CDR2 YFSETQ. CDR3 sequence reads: CASRLGAEAFF. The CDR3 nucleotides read TGCGCCAGCCGCCTGGGCGCTGAAGCTTTCTTT.

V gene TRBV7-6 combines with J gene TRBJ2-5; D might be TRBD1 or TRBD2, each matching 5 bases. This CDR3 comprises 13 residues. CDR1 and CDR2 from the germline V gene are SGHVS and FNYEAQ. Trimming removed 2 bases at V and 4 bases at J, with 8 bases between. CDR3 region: CASSLRGAETQYF. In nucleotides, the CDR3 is TGTGCCAGCAGCTTACGAGGGGCAGAGACCCAGTACTTC.

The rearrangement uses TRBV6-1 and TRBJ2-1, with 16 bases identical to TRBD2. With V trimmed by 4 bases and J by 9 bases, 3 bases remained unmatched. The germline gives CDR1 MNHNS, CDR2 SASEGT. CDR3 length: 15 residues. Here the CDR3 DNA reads TGTGCCAGCAGTGTGGGACTAGCGGGAGGGGGTGAGCAGTTCTTC. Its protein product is CASSVGLAGGGEQFF.

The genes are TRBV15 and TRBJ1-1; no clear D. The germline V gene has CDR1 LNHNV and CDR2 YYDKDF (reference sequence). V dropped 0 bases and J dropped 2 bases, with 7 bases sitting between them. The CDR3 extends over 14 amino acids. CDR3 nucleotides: TGTGCCACCAGCAGAGATCCGGACAACACTGAAGCTTTCTTT. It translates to CATSRDPDNTEAFF.

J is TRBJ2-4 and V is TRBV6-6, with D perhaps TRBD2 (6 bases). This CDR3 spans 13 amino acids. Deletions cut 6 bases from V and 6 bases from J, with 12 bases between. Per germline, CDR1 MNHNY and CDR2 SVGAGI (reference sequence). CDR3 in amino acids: CASSRGIGNIQYF. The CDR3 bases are TGTGCCAGCAGCCGCGGGATCGGAAACATTCAGTACTTC.

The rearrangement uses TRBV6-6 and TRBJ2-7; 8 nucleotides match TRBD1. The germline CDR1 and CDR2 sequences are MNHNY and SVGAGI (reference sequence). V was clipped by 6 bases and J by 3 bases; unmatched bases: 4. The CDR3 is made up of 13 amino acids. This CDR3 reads CASRSGQGYEQYF. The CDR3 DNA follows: TGTGCCAGCAGATCCGGACAGGGCTACGAGCAGTACTTC.

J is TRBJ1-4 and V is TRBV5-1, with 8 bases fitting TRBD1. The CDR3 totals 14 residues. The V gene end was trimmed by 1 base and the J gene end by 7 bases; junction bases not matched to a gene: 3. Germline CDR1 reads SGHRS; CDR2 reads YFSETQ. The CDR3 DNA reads TGCGCCAGCAGCTTGCAGGGGGCATCTGAAAAACTGTTTTTT. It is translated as CASSLQGASEKLFF.

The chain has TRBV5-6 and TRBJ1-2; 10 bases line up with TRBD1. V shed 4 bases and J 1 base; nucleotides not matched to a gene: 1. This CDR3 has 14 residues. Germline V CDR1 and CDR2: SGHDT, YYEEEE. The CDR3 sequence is CASSGQGGNYGYTF. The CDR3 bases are TGTGCCAGCAGCGGACAGGGGGGTAACTATGGCTACACCTTC.

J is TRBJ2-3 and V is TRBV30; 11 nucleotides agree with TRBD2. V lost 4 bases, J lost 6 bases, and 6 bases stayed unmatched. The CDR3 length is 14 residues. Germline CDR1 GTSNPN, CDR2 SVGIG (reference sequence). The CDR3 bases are TGTGCCTGGACTAGCGGGGGGCAAGGTGATACGCAGTATTTT. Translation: CAWTSGGQGDTQYF.

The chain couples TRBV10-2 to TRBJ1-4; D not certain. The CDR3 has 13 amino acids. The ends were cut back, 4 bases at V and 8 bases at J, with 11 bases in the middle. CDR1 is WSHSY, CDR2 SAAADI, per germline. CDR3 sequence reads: CASSAQTREKLFF. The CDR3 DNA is TGCGCCAGCAGTGCCCAGACAAGGGAAAAACTGTTTTTT.

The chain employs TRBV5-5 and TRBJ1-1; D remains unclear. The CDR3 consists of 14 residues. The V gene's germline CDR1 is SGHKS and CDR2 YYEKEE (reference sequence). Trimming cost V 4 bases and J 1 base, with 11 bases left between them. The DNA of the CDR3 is TGTGCCAGCAGCCCCCGGACGGAGAACACTGAAGCTTTCTTT. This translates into CASSPRTENTEAFF. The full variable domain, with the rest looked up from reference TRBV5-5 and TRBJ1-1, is DAGVTQSPTHLIKTRGQQVTLRCSPISGHKSVSWYQQVLGQGPQFIFQYYEKEERGRGNFPDRFSARQFPNYSSELNVNALLLGDSALYLCASSPRTENTEAFFGQGTRLTVV.

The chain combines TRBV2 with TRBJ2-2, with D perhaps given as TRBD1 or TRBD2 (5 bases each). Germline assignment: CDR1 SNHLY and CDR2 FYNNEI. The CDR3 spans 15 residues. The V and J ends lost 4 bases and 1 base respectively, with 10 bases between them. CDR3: CASSGGILNTGELFF. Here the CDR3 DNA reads TGTGCCAGCAGTGGGGGGATTCTGAACACCGGGGAGCTGTTTTTT.

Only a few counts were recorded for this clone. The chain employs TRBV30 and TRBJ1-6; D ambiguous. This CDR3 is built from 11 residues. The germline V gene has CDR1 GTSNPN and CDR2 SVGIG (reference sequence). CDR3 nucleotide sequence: TGTGCTTTGGGTAGTGATTCACCCCTCCACTTT. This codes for CALGSDSPLHF.

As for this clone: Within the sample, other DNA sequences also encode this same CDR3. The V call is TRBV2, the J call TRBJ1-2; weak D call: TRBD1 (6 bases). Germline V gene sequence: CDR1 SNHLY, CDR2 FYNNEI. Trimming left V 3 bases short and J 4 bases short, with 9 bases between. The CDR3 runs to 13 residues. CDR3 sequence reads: CASSEGGSYGYTF. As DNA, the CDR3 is TGTGCCAGCAGTGAGGGGGGCTCCTATGGCTACACCTTC.

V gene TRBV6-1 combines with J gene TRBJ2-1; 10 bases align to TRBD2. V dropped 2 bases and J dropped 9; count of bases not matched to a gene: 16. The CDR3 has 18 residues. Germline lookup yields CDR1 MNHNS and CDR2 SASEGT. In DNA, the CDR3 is TGTGCCAGCAGTGAACCCCCGCTGCCCAGCGGGAGGGCCAGTGAGCAGTTCTTC. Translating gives CASSEPPLPSGRASEQFF.

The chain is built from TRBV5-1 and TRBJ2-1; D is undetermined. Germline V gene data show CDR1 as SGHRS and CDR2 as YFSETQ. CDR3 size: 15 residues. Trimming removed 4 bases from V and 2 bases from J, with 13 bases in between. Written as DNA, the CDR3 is TGCGCCAGCAGCGTAGACAACTCAGCCTACAATGAGCAGTTCTTC. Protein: CASSVDNSAYNEQFF.